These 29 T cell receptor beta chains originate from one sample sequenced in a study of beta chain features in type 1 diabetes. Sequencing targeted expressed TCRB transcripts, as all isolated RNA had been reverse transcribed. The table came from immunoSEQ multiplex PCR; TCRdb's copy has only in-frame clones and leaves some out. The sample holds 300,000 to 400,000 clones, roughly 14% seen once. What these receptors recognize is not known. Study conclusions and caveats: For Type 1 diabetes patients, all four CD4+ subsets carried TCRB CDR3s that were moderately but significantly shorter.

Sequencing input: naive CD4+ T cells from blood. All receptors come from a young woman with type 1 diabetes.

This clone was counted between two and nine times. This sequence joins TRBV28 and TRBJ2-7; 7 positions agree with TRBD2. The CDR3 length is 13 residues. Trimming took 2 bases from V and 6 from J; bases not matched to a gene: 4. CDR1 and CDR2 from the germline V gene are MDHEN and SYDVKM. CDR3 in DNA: TGTGCCAGCAGTTTACCTACGGGGGGCGAGCAGTACTTC. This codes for CASSLPTGGEQYF.

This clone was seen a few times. The CDR3 protein is CASSPRQGRSEYGYTF. The CDR3 DNA is TGTGCCAGCAGCCCGAGACAGGGTCGGTCCGAATATGGCTACACCTTC. The chain is built from TRBV11-2 and TRBJ1-2; 7 bases are a match to TRBD1. Germline CDR1 and CDR2: SGHAT and FQNNGV. V was clipped by 5 bases and J by 5 bases; unmatched bases: 14. The CDR3 covers 16 residues. Full variable domain (rest looked up from reference TRBV11-2 and TRBJ1-2): EAGVAQSPRYKIIEKRQSVAFWCNPISGHATLYWYQQILGQGPKLLIQFQNNGVVDDSQLPKDRFSAERLKGVDSTLKIQPAKLEDSAVYLCASSPRQGRSEYGYTFGSGTRLTVV.

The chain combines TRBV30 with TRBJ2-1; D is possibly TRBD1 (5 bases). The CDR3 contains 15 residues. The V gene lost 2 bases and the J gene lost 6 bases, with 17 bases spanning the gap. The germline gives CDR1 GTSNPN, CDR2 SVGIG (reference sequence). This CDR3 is CAWSPSPTDPNEQFF. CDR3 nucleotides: TGTGCCTGGAGTCCTTCTCCGACAGACCCCAATGAGCAGTTCTTC.

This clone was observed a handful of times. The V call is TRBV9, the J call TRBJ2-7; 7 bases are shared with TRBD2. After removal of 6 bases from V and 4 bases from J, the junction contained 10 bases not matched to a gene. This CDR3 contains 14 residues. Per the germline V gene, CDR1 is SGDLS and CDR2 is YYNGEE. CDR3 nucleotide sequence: TGTGCCAGCACAGCAGGAGCGGGAAATTACGAGCAGTACTTC. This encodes CASTAGAGNYEQYF.

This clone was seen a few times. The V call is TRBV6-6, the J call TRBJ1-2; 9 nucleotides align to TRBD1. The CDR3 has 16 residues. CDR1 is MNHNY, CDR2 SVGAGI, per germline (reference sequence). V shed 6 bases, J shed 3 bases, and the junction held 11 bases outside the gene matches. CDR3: CASSLDTGGLDYGYTF. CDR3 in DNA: TGTGCCAGCAGCCTCGATACAGGGGGCTTGGACTATGGCTACACCTTC.

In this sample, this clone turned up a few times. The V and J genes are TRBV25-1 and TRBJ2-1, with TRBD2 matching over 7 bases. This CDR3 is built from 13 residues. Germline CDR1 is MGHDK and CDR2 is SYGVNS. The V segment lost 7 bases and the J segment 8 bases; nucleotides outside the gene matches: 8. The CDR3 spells CASKRLADDEQFF. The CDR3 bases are TGTGCCAGCAAGAGACTAGCTGACGATGAGCAGTTCTTC.

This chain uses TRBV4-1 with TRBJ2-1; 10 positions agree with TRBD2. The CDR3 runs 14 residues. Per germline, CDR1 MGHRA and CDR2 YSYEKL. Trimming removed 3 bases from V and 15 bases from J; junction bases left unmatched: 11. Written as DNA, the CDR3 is TGCGCCAGCAGCCAGGGGGGACTAGCGTTTACCCGGTTCTTC. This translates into CASSQGGLAFTRFF.

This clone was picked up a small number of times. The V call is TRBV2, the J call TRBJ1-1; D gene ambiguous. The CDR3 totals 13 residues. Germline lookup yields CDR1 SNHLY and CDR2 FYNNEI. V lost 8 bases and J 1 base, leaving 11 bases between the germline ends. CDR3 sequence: CASHLASNTEAFF. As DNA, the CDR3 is TGTGCCAGCCACTTAGCCTCGAACACTGAAGCTTTCTTT.

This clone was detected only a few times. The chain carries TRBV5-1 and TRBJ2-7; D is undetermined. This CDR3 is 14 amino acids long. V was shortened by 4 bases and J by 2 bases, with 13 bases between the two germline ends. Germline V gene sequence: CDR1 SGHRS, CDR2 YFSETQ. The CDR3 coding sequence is TGCGCCAGCAGCCCGCCCGCAGTCCCCTACGAGCAGTACTTC. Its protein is CASSPPAVPYEQYF.

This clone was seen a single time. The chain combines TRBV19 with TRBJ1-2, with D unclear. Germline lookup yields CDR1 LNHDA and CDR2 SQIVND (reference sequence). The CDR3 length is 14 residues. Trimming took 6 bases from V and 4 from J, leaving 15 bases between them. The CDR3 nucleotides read TGTGCCAGTAGGCCCGAGGGCTCCAGCTATGGCTACACCTTC. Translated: CASRPEGSSYGYTF. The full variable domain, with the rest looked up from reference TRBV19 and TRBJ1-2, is DGGITQSPKYLFRKEGQNVTLSCEQNLNHDAMYWYRQDPGQGLRLIYYSQIVNDFQKGDIAEGYSVSREKKESFPLTVTSAQKNPTAFYLCASRPEGSSYGYTFGSGTRLTVV.

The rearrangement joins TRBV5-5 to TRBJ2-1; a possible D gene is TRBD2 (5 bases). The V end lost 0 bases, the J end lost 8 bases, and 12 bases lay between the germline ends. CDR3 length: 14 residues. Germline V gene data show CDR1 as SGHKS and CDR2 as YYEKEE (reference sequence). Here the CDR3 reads CASSLAPSTDEQFF. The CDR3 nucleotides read TGTGCCAGCAGCTTGGCCCCTAGCACAGATGAGCAGTTCTTC.

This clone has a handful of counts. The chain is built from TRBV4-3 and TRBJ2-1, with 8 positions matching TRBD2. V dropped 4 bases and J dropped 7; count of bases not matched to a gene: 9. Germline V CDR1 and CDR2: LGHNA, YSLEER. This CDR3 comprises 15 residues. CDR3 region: CASSLRLAMGNEQFF. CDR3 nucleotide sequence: TGCGCCAGCAGCCTACGACTAGCGATGGGTAATGAGCAGTTCTTC.

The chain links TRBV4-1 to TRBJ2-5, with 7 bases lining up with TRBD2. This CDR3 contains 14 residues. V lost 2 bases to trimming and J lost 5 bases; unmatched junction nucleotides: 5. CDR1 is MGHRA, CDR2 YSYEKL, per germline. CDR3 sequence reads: CASSQPREEETQYF. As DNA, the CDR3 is TGCGCCAGCAGCCAACCCCGGGAGGAGGAGACCCAGTACTTC.

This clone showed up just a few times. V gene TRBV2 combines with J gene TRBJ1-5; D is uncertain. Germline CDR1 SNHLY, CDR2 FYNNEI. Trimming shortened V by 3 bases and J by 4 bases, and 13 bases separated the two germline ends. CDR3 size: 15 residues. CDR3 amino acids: CASSDVAAVNQPQHF. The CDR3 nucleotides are TGTGCCAGCAGTGATGTTGCGGCAGTTAATCAGCCCCAGCATTTT. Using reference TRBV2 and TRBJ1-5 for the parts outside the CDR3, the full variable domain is EPEVTQTPSHQVTQMGQEVILRCVPISNHLYFYWYRQILGQKVEFLVSFYNNEISEKSEIFDDQFSVERPDGSNFTLKIRSTKLEDSAMYFCASSDVAAVNQPQHFGDGTRLSIL.

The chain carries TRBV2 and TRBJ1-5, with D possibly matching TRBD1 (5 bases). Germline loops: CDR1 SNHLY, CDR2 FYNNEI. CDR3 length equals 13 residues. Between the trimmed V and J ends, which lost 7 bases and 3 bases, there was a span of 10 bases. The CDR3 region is CASKGQYNQPQHF. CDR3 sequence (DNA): TGTGCCAGCAAGGGGCAGTACAATCAGCCCCAGCATTTT.

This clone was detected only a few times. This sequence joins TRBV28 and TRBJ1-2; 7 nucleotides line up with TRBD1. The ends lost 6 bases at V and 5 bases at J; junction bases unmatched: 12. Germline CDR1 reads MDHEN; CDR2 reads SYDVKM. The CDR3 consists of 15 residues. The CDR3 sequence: CASSTPRKGAYGYTF. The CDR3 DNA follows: TGTGCCAGCAGCACTCCCCGCAAGGGGGCTTATGGCTACACCTTC.

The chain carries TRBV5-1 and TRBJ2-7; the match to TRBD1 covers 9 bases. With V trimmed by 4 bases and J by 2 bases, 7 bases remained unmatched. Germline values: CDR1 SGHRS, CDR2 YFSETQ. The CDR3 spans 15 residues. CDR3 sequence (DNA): TGCGCCAGCAGCGGGGACAGGGCCTTGACCTACGAGCAGTACTTC. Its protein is CASSGDRALTYEQYF.

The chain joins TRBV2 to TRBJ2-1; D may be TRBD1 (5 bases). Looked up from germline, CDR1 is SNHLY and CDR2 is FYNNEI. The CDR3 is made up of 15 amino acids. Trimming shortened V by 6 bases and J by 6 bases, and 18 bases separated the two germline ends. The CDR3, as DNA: TGTGCCAGCAGAGACGCCAGGGTGCCGAGCAATGAGCAGTTCTTC. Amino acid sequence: CASRDARVPSNEQFF.

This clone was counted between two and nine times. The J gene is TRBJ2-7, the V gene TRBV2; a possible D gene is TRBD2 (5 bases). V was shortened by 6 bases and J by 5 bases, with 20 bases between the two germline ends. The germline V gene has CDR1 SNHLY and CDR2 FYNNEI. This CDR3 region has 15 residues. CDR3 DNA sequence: TGTGCCAGCAGGTCTCACGGACTTTCTGTTGACGAGCAGTACTTC. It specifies CASRSHGLSVDEQYF.

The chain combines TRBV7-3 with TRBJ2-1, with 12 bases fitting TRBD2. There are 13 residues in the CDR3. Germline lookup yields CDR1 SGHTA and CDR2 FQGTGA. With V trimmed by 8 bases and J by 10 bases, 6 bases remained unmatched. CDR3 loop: CASRLAGAGEQFF. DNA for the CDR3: TGTGCCAGCCGACTAGCGGGAGCAGGCGAGCAGTTCTTC.

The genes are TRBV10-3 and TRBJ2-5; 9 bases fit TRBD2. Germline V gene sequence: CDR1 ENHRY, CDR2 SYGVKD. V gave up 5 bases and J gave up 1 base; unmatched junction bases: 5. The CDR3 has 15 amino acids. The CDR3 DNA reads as TGTGCCATCAGTCCTCTAGCGGGACTCCAAGAGACCCAGTACTTC. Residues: CAISPLAGLQETQYF.

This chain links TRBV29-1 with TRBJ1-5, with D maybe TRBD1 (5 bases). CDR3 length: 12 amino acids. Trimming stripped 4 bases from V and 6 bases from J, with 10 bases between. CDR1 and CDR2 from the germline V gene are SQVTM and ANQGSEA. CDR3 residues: CSVGGYGQPQHF. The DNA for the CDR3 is TGCAGCGTTGGGGGCTATGGTCAGCCCCAGCATTTT.

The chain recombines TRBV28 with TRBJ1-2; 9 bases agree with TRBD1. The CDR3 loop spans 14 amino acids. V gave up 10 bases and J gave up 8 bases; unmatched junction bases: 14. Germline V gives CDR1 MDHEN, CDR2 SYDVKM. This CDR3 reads CAIPKLQGAGGYTF. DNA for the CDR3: TGTGCCATCCCGAAATTACAGGGGGCGGGAGGCTACACCTTC.

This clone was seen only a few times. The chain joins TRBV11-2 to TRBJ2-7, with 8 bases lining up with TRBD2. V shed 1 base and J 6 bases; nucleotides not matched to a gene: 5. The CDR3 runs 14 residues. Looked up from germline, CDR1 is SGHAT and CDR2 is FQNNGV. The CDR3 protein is CASSLVSGIGEQYV. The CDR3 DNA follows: TGTGCCAGCAGCTTAGTTAGCGGGATCGGCGAGCAGTACGTC.

The CDR3 nucleotides are TGCGCCAGCAGCTTGTCAGGGGGTAGGGTCCAAGAGACCCAGTACTTC. This sequence encodes CASSLSGGRVQETQYF. The chain employs TRBV5-1 and TRBJ2-5; TRBD1 matches at 7 bases. V was pared by 1 base and J by 1 base, with 7 bases of the junction left unmatched. Germline CDR1 and CDR2: SGHRS and YFSETQ. The CDR3 covers 16 residues.

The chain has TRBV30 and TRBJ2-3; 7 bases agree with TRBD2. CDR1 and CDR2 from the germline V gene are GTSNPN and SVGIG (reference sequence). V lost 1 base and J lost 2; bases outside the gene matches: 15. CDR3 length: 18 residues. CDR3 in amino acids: CAWSGVLRSGVYTDTQYF. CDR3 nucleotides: TGTGCCTGGAGTGGGGTCCTTAGGAGCGGGGTTTACACAGATACGCAGTATTTT.

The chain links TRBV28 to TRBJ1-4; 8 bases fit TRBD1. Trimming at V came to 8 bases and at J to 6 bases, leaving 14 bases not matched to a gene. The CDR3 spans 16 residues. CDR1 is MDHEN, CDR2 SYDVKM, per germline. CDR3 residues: CASSTPGGGGDEKLFF. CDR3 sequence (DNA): TGTGCCAGCTCCACCCCAGGGGGCGGGGGGGATGAAAAACTGTTTTTT.

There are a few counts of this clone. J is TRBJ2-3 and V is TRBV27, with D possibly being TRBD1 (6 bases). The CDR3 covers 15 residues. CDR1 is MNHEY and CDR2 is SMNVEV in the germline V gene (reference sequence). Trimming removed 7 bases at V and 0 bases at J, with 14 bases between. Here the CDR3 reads CASTDRGHSTDTQYF. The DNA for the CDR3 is TGTGCCAGCACCGACCGGGGACACAGCACAGATACGCAGTATTTT.

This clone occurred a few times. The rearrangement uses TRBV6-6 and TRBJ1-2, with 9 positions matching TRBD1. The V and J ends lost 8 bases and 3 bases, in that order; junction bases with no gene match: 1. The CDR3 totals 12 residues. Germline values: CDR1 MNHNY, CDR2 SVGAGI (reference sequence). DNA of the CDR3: TGTGCCAGCCGACAGGGGGACTATGGCTACACCTTC. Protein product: CASRQGDYGYTF.